This record covers a single TCR beta chain. Which antigen it targets is not known. No base quality values were provided; no much bigger clone lies one nucleotide off. All of the isolated RNA was reverse transcribed with the High Capacity cDNA Reverse Transcription Kit, so expressed TCRB transcripts were sequenced. Deep immunoSEQ sequencing was performed on naive, central memory and regulatory T cell samples, with an average of roughly 3.5 million total reads per sample. Sorted cells were lysed in RLT buffer, and RNA was extracted using DNase-treated RNeasy Micro or Mini kits according to cell number. To prevent cross-contamination, each cell subset was processed individually, whereas patient and healthy donor samples were processed jointly. The immunoSEQ multiplex PCR was used to amplify TCRB sequences from cDNA, generating 87-bp fragments that spanned the CDR3 region. Sequencing of the amplicons was performed on the Illumina HiSeq platform. The original methods were these. Synthetic template baselines were used to correct PCR bias computationally, reads within Hamming distance 2 were collapsed together, and singletons that could not be merged were discarded. By aligning reads against IMGT, V, D and J genes, CDR3 length, and insertions or deletions at six rearrangement sites were assigned. Within each subset, clonotype counts were normalized to sorted cell number, after which true diversity and Gini coefficients were computed with the tcR R package. The overlap coefficient, calculated on TCRB nucleotide sequences, was used to quantify repertoire sharing. Out-of-frame TCRB sequences from naive cells were analyzed as a proxy for the pre-selection repertoire. The table was pulled from immuneACCESS by TCRdb, which kept in-frame rearrangements only. Such tables lose some clones; where checked, under half of the loss comes from unresolved V genes, and the rest has no known cause. D and trimming were read from the DNA, whereas the V and J calls and clone size are those reported in that table. The sample table shows about 650,000 clones, and roughly 12% are seen once. Roughly 0.11% of the sample lies in the top ten.

The data originate from a study of beta chain features in type 1 diabetes (dated by TCRdb to the late 2010s). For the study in its entirety: Mean age, gender distribution, total cell number and subset yield were not different between patients and healthy donors. A total of 85 million to 140 million sorted cells were examined across all samples, and the number of cells per subset was strongly correlated with RNA yield. The study compared TCRB repertoires of sorted circulating CD4+ T cell subsets between recently diagnosed type 1 diabetes patients and matched healthy donors. Regulatory and stem cell-like memory subsets were isolated from only 8 patients and roughly eight healthy donors, whereas naive and central memory subsets came from all 30 or so donors.

Counted from cysteine to phenylalanine, this CDR3 has 13 amino acids. The entry retains the CDR3 DNA only, 39 bases that are in frame from base 1. V is pared back by 5 bases and J by 15 bases, with 17 bases lying between the germline termini. CDR1 and CDR2, per the germline V gene, are MDHEN and SYDVKM. A single peripheral blood draw of 90 to 150 mL on average was collected from each donor into heparinised tubes. Using a panel that included CD45RO, CCR7, CD25, CD127, CD95 and CD27, naive, central memory, regulatory and stem cell-like memory CD4+ T cells were sorted on a BD FACSAria II. All sorted populations exceeded 95% purity. PBMCs were separated immediately by Lymphoprep density gradient centrifugation and were stained directly, without being cultured. Samples were stained and sorted in pairs, with one healthy donor and one patient per experiment, so that batch effects were minimized. The full study reports these points: Type 1 diabetes patients showed a moderate but significant shortening of TCRB CDR3 length in all four CD4+ subsets. PCR may preferentially amplify shorter templates, but because patient and control samples were amplified and corrected together, any resulting skew would affect both groups equally. Sequencing cDNA rather than genomic DNA could over-represent highly expressing activated cells, although activation and CD3 levels did not differ between groups. Because the HLA sub-analyses included only small numbers of individuals, any influence of HLA type on TCRB rearrangement was left unresolved. Naive, central memory and regulatory TCRB repertoires appeared to be more similar among patients than among healthy donors. Patients with type 1 diabetes made fewer insertions and deleted more nucleotides at VDJ recombination sites, implying thymic rearrangement abnormalities.

This sequence uses TRBV28 and TRBJ1-6; TRBD1 is a possible D gene, resting on 6 matching bases. The TCR comes from a man aged 30 to 45 with type 1 diabetes. The specimen sequenced was naive CD4+ T cells from blood. The intended sense of this specimen's cell subset or site label: true naive CD4+ T cells. CDR3 protein: CASSDQTRGILHF. The nucleotides read TGTGCCAGCAGTGACCAGACCAGGGGTATCCTCCACTTT. Here the CDR3 is joined to the reference TRBV28 and TRBJ1-6 genes, and the full variable domain is: DVKVTQSSRYLVKRTGEKVFLECVQDMDHENMFWYRQDPGLGLRLIYFSYDVKMKEKGDIPEGYSVSREKKERFSLILESASTNQTSMYLCASSDQTRGILHFGNGTRLTVT.